This T cell receptor beta chain was sequenced for a study of blood T cells in healthy people across ages. In this sample, this clonotype turned up a few times. Through a sample-barcoded 5' primer and a J-beta primer mix, a second PCR was run for roughly 6 to 11 cycles. Every cDNA molecule carried a tag from a template-switch adaptor bearing 12 random nucleotides. TCRdb redid the calling of the 5' RACE reads with MiXCR, one entry per CDR3 protein. The data hold 650,000 to 700,000 distinct CDR3 sequences, with approximately 29% observed a single time. The source of this sequence is an elderly woman in good health. What was sequenced was blood.

The CDR3 nucleotides are TGTGCCAGCAGTTCCGGACCCAAAAACATTCAGTACTTC. The encoded protein is CASSSGPKNIQYF. This rearrangement joins TRBV27 to TRBJ2-4; D not resolved. The germline CDR1 and CDR2 sequences are MNHEY and SMNVEV (reference sequence). This CDR3 region has 13 residues. V was cut by 4 bases and J by 2 bases, with 6 bases left in between.